This TCR beta chain derives from a study of T cells in Graves' hyperthyroidism and ophthalmopathy. Hyperthyroidism of Graves' type that showed no ophthalmopathy progression within 18 months was stable. This clonotype was recorded a few times. RNA transcripts gave rise to amplified TCR beta CDR3 regions. The TCR CDR3 was amplified in a first-round RT-PCR using the HTBI primer set. MiXCR, run by TCRdb on the multiplex PCR reads, gives a single entry per CDR3 protein. The table lists fewer than 750,000 distinct CDR3 sequences, about 45% of them singletons. The sequencing sample was made of peripheral blood or thyroid tissue (not recorded which). The origin of this receptor is a woman aged 18-29 years with Graves' hyperthyroidism.

CDR3 sequence (DNA): TGTGCCAGCAGCTTAGTGAGGGACAGCTCCTACGAGCAGTACTTC. It encodes CASSLVRDSSYEQYF. This chain joins TRBV7-9 and TRBJ2-7; 7 bases are shared with TRBD1. Unmatched junction bases numbered 3, after V lost 1 base and J lost 0 bases. CDR3 length: 15 residues. Germline CDR1 reads SEHNR; CDR2 reads FQNEAQ (reference sequence).